This T cell receptor (beta chain) is drawn from a study of read filtering for tumor transcriptome and immune sequencing. Findings of the study overall: Roughly four fifths of IR-seq clonotypes had one read, totaling around 4% of reads; RNA-seq: 74.6% and 44.6%.

This clonotype was detected only a few times. Its antigen is as yet unknown. This library used roughly 430 ng RNA and molecular barcoded adaptors spanning alpha/delta and beta/gamma chains. TCRdb re-called the reads through MiXCR, storing one row per CDR3 protein. The sample lists about 46,000 distinct CDR3 sequences; around 20% were seen once. This TCR was sampled from a donor at least 40 years old with multiple myeloma. Sequencing was done on a sample of a population of CD138-negative cells sorted from bone marrow.

The CDR3 protein is CSALKAGGPDTQYF. As DNA, the CDR3 is TGCAGTGCCCTCAAAGCGGGAGGGCCGGATACGCAGTATTTT. The rearrangement uses TRBV20-1 and TRBJ2-3, with TRBD2 matching over 10 bases. CDR3 size: 14 residues. The trim removed 6 bases at V and 6 bases at J, leaving 9 bases unmatched. Germline CDR1 and CDR2: DFQATT and SNEGSKA (reference sequence).